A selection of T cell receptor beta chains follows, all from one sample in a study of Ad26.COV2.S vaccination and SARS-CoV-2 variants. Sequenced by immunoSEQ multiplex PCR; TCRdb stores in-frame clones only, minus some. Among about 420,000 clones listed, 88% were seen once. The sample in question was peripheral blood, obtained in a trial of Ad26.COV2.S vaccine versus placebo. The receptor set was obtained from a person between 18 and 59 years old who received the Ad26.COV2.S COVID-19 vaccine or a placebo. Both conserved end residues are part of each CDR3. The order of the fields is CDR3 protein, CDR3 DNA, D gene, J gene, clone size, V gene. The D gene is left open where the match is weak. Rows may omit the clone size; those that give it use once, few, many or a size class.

cdr3_aa: CASSTPAGGSYNEQFF; cdr3_nt: TGTGCCAGCAGTACTCCAGCGGGGGGATCCTACAATGAGCAGTTCTTC; d_call: TRBD2; j_call: TRBJ2-1; clone_size: .; v_call: TRBV6-2/TRBV6-3
cdr3_aa: CASSYSPSGGADYEQYF; cdr3_nt: TGTGCCAGCAGTTACTCCCCTAGCGGGGGGGCTGATTACGAGCAGTACTTC; d_call: TRBD2; j_call: TRBJ2-7; clone_size: .; v_call: TRBV6-2/TRBV6-3
cdr3_aa: CASSLYMDYGYTF; cdr3_nt: TGTGCCAGCAGCTTATACATGGACTATGGCTACACCTTC; d_call: .; j_call: TRBJ1-2; clone_size: .; v_call: TRBV7-9
cdr3_aa: CAAPRTPEIYGYTF; cdr3_nt: TGTGCCGCCCCGAGGACACCCGAAATCTATGGCTACACCTTC; d_call: .; j_call: TRBJ1-2; clone_size: .; v_call: TRBV19
cdr3_aa: CASSLLAGSYNEQFF; cdr3_nt: TGTGCCAGCAGCCTTCTAGCGGGCTCCTACAATGAGCAGTTCTTC; d_call: TRBD2; j_call: TRBJ2-1; clone_size: once; v_call: TRBV7-2
cdr3_aa: CASSRIPGQGLSTEAFF; cdr3_nt: TGTGCCAGCAGTCGTATCCCGGGACAGGGGCTGAGCACTGAAGCTTTCTTT; d_call: TRBD1; j_call: TRBJ1-1; clone_size: .; v_call: TRBV6-6
cdr3_aa: CASLSGGPYNEQFF; cdr3_nt: TGTGCCAGTTTAAGCGGGGGCCCTTACAATGAGCAGTTCTTC; d_call: TRBD2; j_call: TRBJ2-1; clone_size: .; v_call: TRBV5-8
cdr3_aa: CASSLAPGRSYEQYF; cdr3_nt: TGTGCCAGCAGCTTGGCGCCAGGGCGCTCCTACGAGCAGTACTTC; d_call: .; j_call: TRBJ2-7; clone_size: .; v_call: TRBV28
cdr3_aa: CASSSGFRAKNIQYF; cdr3_nt: TGTGCCAGTAGTTCCGGGTTTCGGGCCAAAAACATTCAGTACTTC; d_call: .; j_call: TRBJ2-4; clone_size: .; v_call: TRBV19
cdr3_aa: CASSVDDPGELFF; cdr3_nt: TGTGCCAGCAGCGTAGACGACCCCGGGGAGCTGTTTTTT; d_call: .; j_call: TRBJ2-2; clone_size: .; v_call: TRBV9
cdr3_aa: CASSPEDANEKLFF; cdr3_nt: TGTGCCAGCAGCCCGGAAGATGCTAATGAAAAACTGTTTTTT; d_call: .; j_call: TRBJ1-4; clone_size: .; v_call: TRBV5-4
cdr3_aa: CASSRDSHEKLFF; cdr3_nt: TGCGCCAGCAGCCGGGACAGCCATGAAAAACTGTTTTTT; d_call: TRBD1; j_call: TRBJ1-4; clone_size: .; v_call: TRBV5-1
cdr3_aa: CASSFRDNLNEKLFF; cdr3_nt: TGTGCCAGTAGTTTCCGGGACAACCTTAATGAAAAACTGTTTTTT; d_call: .; j_call: TRBJ1-4; clone_size: .; v_call: TRBV19